This T cell receptor (beta chain) was found in a study of blood T cell repertoires in COVID-19. Study background: Italy, Spain and the United States were the sources of the convalescent and acute COVID-19 samples. T cells, B-cell-depleted T cells, or PBMCs supplied cDNA or gDNA.

The CDR3 consists of 13 residues. Germline loops: CDR1 SGHAT, CDR2 FQNNGV. J was trimmed by 2 bases and V by 6 bases; bases with no gene match: 3. Under the authors' procedure: Estimation of nucleated cell counts was performed using reference gene primer amplification. The method was immunoSEQ multiplex PCR; TCRdb's version includes in-frame clones alone and lacks a portion of them. From that table come the V and J calls and clone size; the DNA was used to work out D and trimming. The sample yields approximately 170,000 clones, 81% seen once. This receptor was identified in a man in his sixties with active or convalescent COVID-19. Sequenced input: peripheral blood. The V and J genes are TRBV11-2 and TRBJ2-7, with TRBD2 matching over 8 bases. The CDR3, as DNA: TGTGCCAGCAGTTTGGGACTAGCCTACGAGCAGTACTTC. Its translation: CASSLGLAYEQYF. The full variable domain, with the rest looked up from reference TRBV11-2 and TRBJ2-7, is EAGVAQSPRYKIIEKRQSVAFWCNPISGHATLYWYQQILGQGPKLLIQFQNNGVVDDSQLPKDRFSAERLKGVDSTLKIQPAKLEDSAVYLCASSLGLAYEQYFGPGTRLTVT.